Presented here are 14 T cell receptor beta chains from one specimen sequenced in a study of shared clonotypes between healthy human individuals. Here immunoSEQ multiplex PCR was the method, and the copy in TCRdb shows in-frame clones only, minus some. The data contain roughly 1,100,000 clones, approximately 76% of them singletons. Sequences were obtained from memory CD4+ T cells sorted from blood. As for subset: CD45RA-negative fraction. The source is a man aged 18-30 years in good health.

The V call is TRBV5-4, the J call TRBJ2-6, with TRBD1 identical over 9 bases. V lost 4 bases and J lost 2; bases outside the gene matches: 7. Germline values: CDR1 SGHNT, CDR2 YYREEE (reference sequence). The CDR3 runs to 17 residues. The chain's CDR3 is CASSTGTGIPGANVLTF. The CDR3 DNA is TGTGCCAGCAGCACCGGGACAGGGATCCCTGGGGCCAACGTCCTGACTTTC.

The chain has TRBV14 and TRBJ2-7; D gene ambiguous. Trimming cost V 1 base and J 7 bases, with 8 bases left between them. CDR1 is SGHDN and CDR2 is FVKESK in the germline V gene. The CDR3 extends over 12 amino acids. The CDR3 spells CASSQGGLEQYF. CDR3 in DNA: TGTGCCAGCAGCCAAGGGGGATTGGAGCAGTACTTC.

This sequence joins TRBV10-3 and TRBJ1-1; 9 positions match TRBD1. Germline assignment: CDR1 ENHRY and CDR2 SYGVKD. J gave up 8 bases and V 6 bases, and 7 bases lay outside the gene matches. There are 13 residues in the CDR3. The CDR3 DNA reads TGTGCCATCAGGCCGGGACAGGGTGGCGAAGCTTTCTTT. As protein: CAIRPGQGGEAFF.

In its sample, this clone was seen once. The rearrangement links TRBV7-2 to TRBJ2-3; no firm D call. Germline V gives CDR1 SGHTA, CDR2 FQGNSA. Trimming shortened V by 5 bases and J by 3 bases, and 12 bases separated the two germline ends. The length of the CDR3 is 14 residues. CDR3 bases: TGTGCCAGCAGCCCCCCCCAGCCAACAGATACGCAGTATTTT. Its protein product is CASSPPQPTDTQYF.

The chain links TRBV5-1 to TRBJ1-1, with no clear D. This CDR3 spans 13 amino acids. Deletions cut 1 base from V and 3 bases from J, with 7 bases between. Germline loops: CDR1 SGHRS, CDR2 YFSETQ. This CDR3 is CASSLFQDTEAFF. The CDR3 DNA reads TGCGCCAGCAGCTTGTTCCAGGACACTGAAGCTTTCTTT.

This clone came up a few times. V and J are TRBV7-9 and TRBJ2-5; 8 bases align to TRBD2. In germline, CDR1 is SEHNR, CDR2 FQNEAQ (reference sequence). V dropped 3 bases and J dropped 5; count of bases not matched to a gene: 5. The CDR3 has 14 amino acids. The CDR3 loop reads CASSFRREEETQYF. The CDR3 DNA sequence: TGTGCCAGCAGCTTCCGGCGGGAGGAGGAGACCCAGTACTTC.

A remark on this clone: Different DNA sequences within this sample yield the same CDR3. This chain connects TRBV7-2 to TRBJ2-5; TRBD2 matches 8 bases. The CDR3 contains 15 residues. The trim removed 1 base at V and 2 bases at J, leaving 3 bases unmatched. CDR1 SGHTA and CDR2 FQGNSA come from the germline V gene. This CDR3 is CASSLGGTRQETQYF. The CDR3 DNA follows: TGTGCCAGCAGCTTAGGGGGGACTAGGCAAGAGACCCAGTACTTC.

The V gene is TRBV11-2, the J gene TRBJ1-2, with D unresolved. Germline V gene data show CDR1 as SGHAT and CDR2 as FQNNGV. The CDR3 spans 13 residues. Trimming left V 1 base short and J 2 bases short, with 5 bases between. CDR3 residues: CASSLAVNYGYTF. CDR3 DNA sequence: TGTGCCAGCAGCTTAGCGGTGAACTATGGCTACACCTTC.

V gene TRBV5-4 combines with J gene TRBJ1-6; 11 bases match TRBD1. The germline gives CDR1 SGHNT, CDR2 YYREEE (reference sequence). After removal of 4 bases from V and 8 bases from J, the junction contained 8 bases not matched to a gene. CDR3 length equals 16 residues. CDR3 residues: CASSLGGQGDYSPLHF. The CDR3 DNA sequence: TGTGCCAGCAGCCTCGGGGGACAGGGGGACTATTCACCCCTCCACTTT.

The sample holds a few counts of this clone. The V gene is TRBV2, the J gene TRBJ1-6; D not certain. V lost 7 bases and J 6 bases, leaving 10 bases between the germline ends. The V gene's germline CDR1 is SNHLY and CDR2 FYNNEI. The CDR3 consists of 13 residues. CDR3 DNA sequence: TGTGCCAGCACTGCGACCCGTAATTCACCCCTCCACTTT. This gives the protein CASTATRNSPLHF.

This chain uses TRBV2 with TRBJ1-5, with D possibly TRBD1 on 5 matching bases. Trimming removed 8 bases from V and 4 bases from J, with 12 bases in between. The CDR3 has 13 residues. Germline V CDR1 and CDR2: SNHLY, FYNNEI. The CDR3 reads CASRSEGNQPQHF. The CDR3 DNA is TGTGCCAGCCGGTCGGAGGGGAATCAGCCCCAGCATTTT.

The DNA for the CDR3 is TGTGCCATCAGTCCCTCTGGGGGGTTGGCTAACTATGGCTACACCTTC. Protein: CAISPSGGLANYGYTF. The rearrangement uses TRBV10-3 and TRBJ1-2; D is possibly TRBD1 (5 bases). Germline-derived CDR1 and CDR2 are ENHRY and SYGVKD. The CDR3 totals 16 residues. V gave up 5 bases and J gave up 0 bases, with 16 bases separating them.

Only a few counts were recorded for this clone. The chain combines TRBV7-9 with TRBJ1-3, with D possibly TRBD1 on 6 matching bases. The length of the CDR3 is 14 residues. Germline V gives CDR1 SEHNR, CDR2 FQNEAQ (reference sequence). The V end lost 5 bases, the J end lost 5 bases, and 13 bases lay between the germline ends. CDR3: CASSPGGPRNTIYF. CDR3 in DNA: TGTGCCAGCAGCCCCGGGGGCCCACGAAACACCATATATTTT.

This clone was seen many times. The rearrangement uses TRBV6-6 and TRBJ2-7, with D possibly being TRBD2 (5 bases). CDR1 is MNHNY and CDR2 is SVGAGI in the germline V gene (reference sequence). The CDR3 extends over 12 amino acids. Deletions cut 11 bases from V and 5 bases from J, with 16 bases between. In DNA form, the CDR3 reads TGTGCCGCTAGTAAGCTAGCCGACGAGCAGTACTTC. It codes for CAASKLADEQYF.